These T cell receptor beta chains were read from a single sample in a study of shared clonotypes between healthy human individuals. Sequencing was performed with immunoSEQ multiplex PCR; in TCRdb, only in-frame clones are kept and a portion is missing. The table lists some 2,400,000 clones, 90% to 97% of them singletons, with over 0.1% in the top ten. The specimen sequenced was naive CD4+ T cells sorted from blood. These receptors all stem from a man between 18 and 35 years old in good health. Both conserved end residues are part of each CDR3. A D gene is named only where the DNA matches it firmly. Size tells how often a clone was seen (once, few, many) or the class of an expanded clone, and some rows leave it out.

abundance: NA; j_gene: TRBJ2-3; d_gene: TRBD2; v_gene: TRBV2; CDR3nt: TGTGCCAGCAGAGAGGGACTAGCGGGAGGGACAGATACGCAGTATTTT; CDR3aa: CASREGLAGGTDTQYF
abundance: NA; j_gene: TRBJ2-7; d_gene: TRBD2; v_gene: TRBV19; CDR3nt: TGTGCCAGTAGTATACTAGCGGGTTCGTCCGACGAGCAGTACTTC; CDR3aa: CASSILAGSSDEQYF
abundance: once; j_gene: TRBJ2-5; d_gene: NA; v_gene: TRBV27; CDR3nt: TGTGCCAGCAGTTTAAGGGGGAAAGAGACCCAGTACTTC; CDR3aa: CASSLRGKETQYF
abundance: NA; j_gene: TRBJ1-6; d_gene: NA; v_gene: TRBV5-4; CDR3nt: TGTGCCAGCAAGGGAGCCTCCTATAATTCACCCCTCCACTTT; CDR3aa: CASKGASYNSPLHF
abundance: NA; j_gene: TRBJ2-3; d_gene: TRBD2; v_gene: TRBV10-1; CDR3nt: TGCGCCAGCAGTGAGTCTATAAGCGGGGGTGGAGATACGCAGTATTTT; CDR3aa: CASSESISGGGDTQYF
abundance: NA; j_gene: TRBJ2-1; d_gene: NA; v_gene: TRBV5-3; CDR3nt: TGTGCCAGAAGCTCGTACGTGTTGAGCTCCTACAATGAGCAGTTCTTC; CDR3aa: CARSSYVLSSYNEQFF
abundance: NA; j_gene: TRBJ1-5; d_gene: NA; v_gene: TRBV10-3; CDR3nt: TGTGCCATCAGTGACCCTGGGTATAGCAATCAGCCCCAGCATTTT; CDR3aa: CAISDPGYSNQPQHF
abundance: NA; j_gene: TRBJ2-1; d_gene: TRBD2; v_gene: TRBV5-4; CDR3nt: TGTGCCAGCAGCGCGACCGGGACTAGCGCGTACAATGAGCAGTTCTTC; CDR3aa: CASSATGTSAYNEQFF
abundance: NA; j_gene: TRBJ1-2; d_gene: NA; v_gene: TRBV27; CDR3nt: TGTGCCAGCGGCCTTGGGGGAGGGGGCTACACCTTC; CDR3aa: CASGLGGGGYTF
abundance: NA; j_gene: TRBJ1-2; d_gene: TRBD1; v_gene: TRBV5-1; CDR3nt: TGCGCCAGCAGCTTGGGGGCCGGGACAGCCTCCGGTGGCTACACCTTC; CDR3aa: CASSLGAGTASGGYTF
abundance: NA; j_gene: TRBJ1-2; d_gene: NA; v_gene: TRBV19; CDR3nt: TGTGCCAGTAGTATTACCGAGGTTCTCTTACCCCCTTATGGCTACACCTTC; CDR3aa: CASSITEVLLPPYGYTF
abundance: NA; j_gene: TRBJ2-2; d_gene: NA; v_gene: TRBV2; CDR3nt: TGTGCCAGCAGTGAGAGTGGGACCGGGGAGCTGTTTTTT; CDR3aa: CASSESGTGELFF
abundance: NA; j_gene: TRBJ2-3; d_gene: NA; v_gene: TRBV7-2; CDR3nt: TGTGCCAGCAGCTTATCTCCGGCTAGCACAGATACGCAGTATTTT; CDR3aa: CASSLSPASTDTQYF
abundance: NA; j_gene: TRBJ1-5; d_gene: NA; v_gene: TRBV6-1; CDR3nt: TGTGCCAGCAGTGAATCCGATTGGCAGAGCAATCAGCCCCAGCATTTT; CDR3aa: CASSESDWQSNQPQHF
abundance: NA; j_gene: TRBJ2-3; d_gene: TRBD2; v_gene: TRBV7-2; CDR3nt: TGTGCCAGCAGCTTAAGACGGGGAGGGAGAACAGATACGCAGTATTTT; CDR3aa: CASSLRRGGRTDTQYF
abundance: NA; j_gene: TRBJ1-5; d_gene: NA; v_gene: TRBV5-1; CDR3nt: TGCGCCAGCAGCTTGGAGGGTCAAAGGAATCAGCCCCAGCATTTT; CDR3aa: CASSLEGQRNQPQHF
abundance: once; j_gene: TRBJ2-3; d_gene: TRBD2; v_gene: TRBV9; CDR3nt: TGTGCCAGCAGCGCCGGGACTAGCGGGGGCCTAATCACAGATACGCAGTATTTT; CDR3aa: CASSAGTSGGLITDTQYF
abundance: NA; j_gene: TRBJ1-6; d_gene: NA; v_gene: TRBV21-1; CDR3nt: TGTGCCAGCAGCCAAACCCAGAAAGGCAATTCACCCCTCCACTTT; CDR3aa: CASSQTQKGNSPLHF
abundance: once; j_gene: TRBJ1-2; d_gene: NA; v_gene: TRBV27; CDR3nt: TGTGCCAGCAGTGACAGGACCTCTAACTATGGCTACACCTTC; CDR3aa: CASSDRTSNYGYTF
abundance: NA; j_gene: TRBJ1-4; d_gene: TRBD1; v_gene: TRBV30; CDR3nt: TGTGCCTCTTCAATCCCCGGGACAGGGAAAAGTGAAAAACTGTTTTTT; CDR3aa: CASSIPGTGKSEKLFF
abundance: NA; j_gene: TRBJ1-5; d_gene: NA; v_gene: TRBV10-3; CDR3nt: TGTGCCATCAGTGTCGGACACGCTAGCAATCAGCCCCAGCATTTT; CDR3aa: CAISVGHASNQPQHF
abundance: NA; j_gene: TRBJ2-4; d_gene: TRBD1; v_gene: TRBV28; CDR3nt: TGTGCCAGTAGGTCCGGGACAGGGTTTTCAGCCTACTTC; CDR3aa: CASRSGTGFSAYF
abundance: NA; j_gene: TRBJ2-2; d_gene: NA; v_gene: TRBV2; CDR3nt: TGTGCCAGCAGTGCTTTAAACACCCCCTCCGGGGAGCTGTTTTTT; CDR3aa: CASSALNTPSGELFF
abundance: NA; j_gene: TRBJ2-5; d_gene: NA; v_gene: TRBV9; CDR3nt: TGTGCCAGCAGCGTAGCTCTTCGACTAACCAACCAAGAGACCCAGTACTTC; CDR3aa: CASSVALRLTNQETQYF
abundance: NA; j_gene: TRBJ2-5; d_gene: TRBD1; v_gene: TRBV27; CDR3nt: TGTGCCAGCAGTTTAGTGGGGACAGGGGTTCGGTACTTC; CDR3aa: CASSLVGTGVRYF
abundance: NA; j_gene: TRBJ2-3; d_gene: NA; v_gene: TRBV28; CDR3nt: TGTGCCAGCAGTTCCTTCGGAGGTACGCAGTATTTT; CDR3aa: CASSSFGGTQYF
abundance: NA; j_gene: TRBJ1-1; d_gene: NA; v_gene: TRBV6-5; CDR3nt: TGTGCCAGCAGTTACTCGAGTCTCAGGGACACTGAAGCTTTCTTT; CDR3aa: CASSYSSLRDTEAFF
abundance: NA; j_gene: TRBJ2-5; d_gene: TRBD2; v_gene: TRBV7-9; CDR3nt: TGTGCCAGCAGCCGACGGGAGCGGGGGGAGCAAGAGACCCAGTACTTC; CDR3aa: CASSRRERGEQETQYF
abundance: NA; j_gene: TRBJ2-2; d_gene: NA; v_gene: TRBV9; CDR3nt: TGTGCCAGCAGCCCACCCCCGCAGGGAAAGGCTCCCGGGGAGCTGTTTTTT; CDR3aa: CASSPPPQGKAPGELFF
abundance: NA; j_gene: TRBJ1-6; d_gene: NA; v_gene: TRBV7-2; CDR3nt: TGTGCCAGCAGCTTAGCGTCAGCGGGGAATTCACCCCTCCACTTT; CDR3aa: CASSLASAGNSPLHF
abundance: NA; j_gene: TRBJ1-6; d_gene: NA; v_gene: TRBV7-9; CDR3nt: TGTGCCAGCAGCCCCGCGGGGGAGAACGGGCAGAATTCACCCCTCCACTTT; CDR3aa: CASSPAGENGQNSPLHF
abundance: NA; j_gene: TRBJ1-2; d_gene: NA; v_gene: TRBV5-6; CDR3nt: TGTGCCAGCAGCTTAAGGGGGACGGTGATCTATGGCTACACCTTC; CDR3aa: CASSLRGTVIYGYTF
abundance: NA; j_gene: TRBJ2-1; d_gene: TRBD1; v_gene: TRBV27; CDR3nt: TGTGCCAGCAGCACCGGGACAGGGGGCAATGAGCAGTTCTTC; CDR3aa: CASSTGTGGNEQFF
abundance: once; j_gene: TRBJ2-7; d_gene: NA; v_gene: TRBV7-2; CDR3nt: TGTGCCAGCAGCCCTGACAGGTATACCTACGAGCAGTACTTC; CDR3aa: CASSPDRYTYEQYF
abundance: once; j_gene: TRBJ2-7; d_gene: TRBD1; v_gene: TRBV6-1; CDR3nt: TGTGCCAGCACCCGGGACAGGGACTACGAGCAGTACTTC; CDR3aa: CASTRDRDYEQYF
abundance: NA; j_gene: TRBJ2-2; d_gene: NA; v_gene: TRBV10-3; CDR3nt: TGTGCCATCCATCCAGGGGGGGACACCGGGGAGCTGTTTTTT; CDR3aa: CAIHPGGDTGELFF
abundance: NA; j_gene: TRBJ2-7; d_gene: NA; v_gene: TRBV30; CDR3nt: TGTGCCTGGAGTGTCCAGGGGACCTACGAGCAGTACTTC; CDR3aa: CAWSVQGTYEQYF
abundance: NA; j_gene: TRBJ2-4; d_gene: NA; v_gene: TRBV19; CDR3nt: TGTGCCAGTAGTATAGGGCCCGGACATAAAAACATTCAGTACTTC; CDR3aa: CASSIGPGHKNIQYF
abundance: NA; j_gene: TRBJ1-2; d_gene: NA; v_gene: TRBV10-3; CDR3nt: TGTGCCATCAGTGAGTCGATCTTGGGATCGGACTATGGCTACACCTTC; CDR3aa: CAISESILGSDYGYTF
abundance: NA; j_gene: TRBJ1-1; d_gene: NA; v_gene: TRBV7-2; CDR3nt: TGTGCCAGCAGCTTCGGGCAGATGAACACTGAAGCTTTCTTT; CDR3aa: CASSFGQMNTEAFF
abundance: NA; j_gene: TRBJ2-1; d_gene: TRBD2; v_gene: TRBV10-3; CDR3nt: TGTGCCATCAGGGAAAGCGGGGGGCCTTACAATGAGCAGTTCTTC; CDR3aa: CAIRESGGPYNEQFF
abundance: NA; j_gene: TRBJ1-2; d_gene: NA; v_gene: TRBV21-1; CDR3nt: TGTGCCAGCAGCTGCCGGCAGGGGACAGGGTGGCCTCCCTATGGCTACACCTTC; CDR3aa: CASSCRQGTGWPPYGYTF
abundance: NA; j_gene: TRBJ1-3; d_gene: TRBD1; v_gene: TRBV27; CDR3nt: TGTGCCAGCAGTTTAGGACAGGGGTTCTCTGGAAACACCATATATTTT; CDR3aa: CASSLGQGFSGNTIYF
abundance: NA; j_gene: TRBJ2-4; d_gene: NA; v_gene: TRBV10-3; CDR3nt: TGTGCCATCAGTGAGCCGCACCTATTATTGGGGAACATTCAGTACTTC; CDR3aa: CAISEPHLLLGNIQYF
abundance: once; j_gene: TRBJ2-2; d_gene: NA; v_gene: TRBV7-9; CDR3nt: TGTGCCAGCAGCTTATCGGTGATACAGGGTAACACCGGGGAGCTGTTTTTT; CDR3aa: CASSLSVIQGNTGELFF
abundance: NA; j_gene: TRBJ1-5; d_gene: TRBD1; v_gene: TRBV19; CDR3nt: TGTGCCAGCCGGGACAGGGACAATCAGCCCCAGCATTTT; CDR3aa: CASRDRDNQPQHF
abundance: NA; j_gene: TRBJ1-1; d_gene: TRBD1; v_gene: TRBV19; CDR3nt: TGTGCCAGTAGTACGATCGGGACAGGGTTGAGTAGCGCTTTCTTT; CDR3aa: CASSTIGTGLSSAFF
abundance: NA; j_gene: TRBJ2-1; d_gene: TRBD2; v_gene: TRBV30; CDR3nt: TGTGCCTGGAGTGTCGGGACTAGCGGGATCAATGAGCAGTTCTTC; CDR3aa: CAWSVGTSGINEQFF
abundance: NA; j_gene: TRBJ1-4; d_gene: NA; v_gene: TRBV6-5; CDR3nt: TGTGCCAGCAGTTACTCGAGCGCAACTAATGAAAAACTGTTTTTT; CDR3aa: CASSYSSATNEKLFF
abundance: NA; j_gene: TRBJ2-1; d_gene: NA; v_gene: TRBV15; CDR3nt: TGTGCCACCAGCAGAGGGTTTCTGGGGGCGGTTGAGCAGTTCTTC; CDR3aa: CATSRGFLGAVEQFF
abundance: NA; j_gene: TRBJ2-1; d_gene: NA; v_gene: TRBV5-1; CDR3nt: TGCGCCAGCAGCTGGAGCAATGAGCAGTTCTTC; CDR3aa: CASSWSNEQFF
abundance: NA; j_gene: TRBJ2-4; d_gene: NA; v_gene: TRBV7-2; CDR3nt: TGTGCCAGCAGCTTAATGGGCAGTTCCAAAAACATTCAGTACTTC; CDR3aa: CASSLMGSSKNIQYF
abundance: NA; j_gene: TRBJ2-4; d_gene: NA; v_gene: TRBV11-3; CDR3nt: TGTGCCAGCAGTCAGACCTATCCTGGTAGCATTCAGTACTTC; CDR3aa: CASSQTYPGSIQYF
abundance: NA; j_gene: TRBJ1-2; d_gene: NA; v_gene: TRBV6-5; CDR3nt: TGTGCCAGTAGGAAGGGGAACGAAAACTATGGCTACACCTTC; CDR3aa: CASRKGNENYGYTF